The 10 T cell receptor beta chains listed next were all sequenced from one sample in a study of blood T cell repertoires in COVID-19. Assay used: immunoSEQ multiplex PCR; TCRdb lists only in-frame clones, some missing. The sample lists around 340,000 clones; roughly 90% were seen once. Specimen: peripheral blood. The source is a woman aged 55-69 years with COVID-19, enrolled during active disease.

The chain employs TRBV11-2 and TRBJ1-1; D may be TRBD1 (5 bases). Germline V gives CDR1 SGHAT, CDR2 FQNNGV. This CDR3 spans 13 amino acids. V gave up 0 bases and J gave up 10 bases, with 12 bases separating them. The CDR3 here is CASSLDAVGPAFF. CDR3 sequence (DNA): TGTGCCAGCAGCTTAGATGCCGTGGGGCCAGCTTTCTTT. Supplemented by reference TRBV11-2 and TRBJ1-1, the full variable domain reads EAGVAQSPRYKIIEKRQSVAFWCNPISGHATLYWYQQILGQGPKLLIQFQNNGVVDDSQLPKDRFSAERLKGVDSTLKIQPAKLEDSAVYLCASSLDAVGPAFFGQGTRLTVV.

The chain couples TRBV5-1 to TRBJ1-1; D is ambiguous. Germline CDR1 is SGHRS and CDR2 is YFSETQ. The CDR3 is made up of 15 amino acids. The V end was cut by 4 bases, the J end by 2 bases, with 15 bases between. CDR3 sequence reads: CASSRSPTLNTEAFF. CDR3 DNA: TGCGCCAGCAGCCGTTCCCCGACACTCAACACTGAAGCTTTCTTT.

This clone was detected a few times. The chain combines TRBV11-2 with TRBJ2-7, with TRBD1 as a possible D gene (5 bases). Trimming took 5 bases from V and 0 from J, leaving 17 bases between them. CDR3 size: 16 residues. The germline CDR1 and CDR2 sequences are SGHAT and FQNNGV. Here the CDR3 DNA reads TGTGCCAGCAGCCCCAGGGTGGGCTCAAGCTCCTACGAGCAGTACTTC. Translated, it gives CASSPRVGSSSYEQYF.

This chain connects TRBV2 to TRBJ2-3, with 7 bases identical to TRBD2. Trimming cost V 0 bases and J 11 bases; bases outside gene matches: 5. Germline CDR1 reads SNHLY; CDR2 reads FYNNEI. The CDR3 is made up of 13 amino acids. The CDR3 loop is CASSEARGEGQYF. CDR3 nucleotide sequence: TGTGCCAGCAGTGAAGCGCGCGGGGAGGGGCAGTATTTT.

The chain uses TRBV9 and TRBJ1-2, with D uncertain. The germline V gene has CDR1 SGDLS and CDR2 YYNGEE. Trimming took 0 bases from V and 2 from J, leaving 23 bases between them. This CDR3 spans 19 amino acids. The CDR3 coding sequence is TGTGCCAGCAGCGTAGCTACCTTTGGGGAGGGAGCCGGGAACTATGGCTACACCTTC. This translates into CASSVATFGEGAGNYGYTF.

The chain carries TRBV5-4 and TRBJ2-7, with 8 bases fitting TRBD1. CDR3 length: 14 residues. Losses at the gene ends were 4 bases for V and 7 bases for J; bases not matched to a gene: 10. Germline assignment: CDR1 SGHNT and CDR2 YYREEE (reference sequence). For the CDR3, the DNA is TGTGCCAGCAGCCCCCCGCAGGGGGCAGGAGAGCAGTACTTC. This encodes CASSPPQGAGEQYF.

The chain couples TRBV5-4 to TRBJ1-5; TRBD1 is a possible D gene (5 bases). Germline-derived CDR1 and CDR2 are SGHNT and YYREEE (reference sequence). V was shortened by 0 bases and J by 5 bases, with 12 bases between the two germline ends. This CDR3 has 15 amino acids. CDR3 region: CASSLGGGGDQPQHF. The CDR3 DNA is TGTGCCAGCAGCTTGGGGGGCGGGGGTGATCAGCCCCAGCATTTT.

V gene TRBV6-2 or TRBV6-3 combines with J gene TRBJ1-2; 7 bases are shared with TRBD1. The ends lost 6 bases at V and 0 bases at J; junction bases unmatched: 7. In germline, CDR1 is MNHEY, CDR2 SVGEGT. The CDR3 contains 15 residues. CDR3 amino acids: CASSLGTATNYGYTF. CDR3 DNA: TGTGCCAGCAGCCTCGGGACAGCTACTAACTATGGCTACACCTTC.

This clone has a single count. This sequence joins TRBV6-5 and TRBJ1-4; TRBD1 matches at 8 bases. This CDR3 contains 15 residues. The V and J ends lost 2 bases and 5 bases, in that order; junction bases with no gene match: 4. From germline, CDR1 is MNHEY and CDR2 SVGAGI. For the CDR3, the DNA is TGTGCCAGCAGTTACACAGGGGGGAAAAATGAAAAACTGTTTTTT. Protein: CASSYTGGKNEKLFF.

CDR3 sequence: CASSSGQEQFF. The CDR3 DNA is TGTGCCAGCAGCTCGGGACAGGAGCAGTTCTTC. This chain connects TRBV7-3 to TRBJ2-1; 7 nucleotides match TRBD1. The CDR3 consists of 11 residues. The trim removed 4 bases at V and 10 bases at J, leaving 1 base unmatched. Germline V gene lookup returns CDR1 SGHTA and CDR2 FQGTGA.